This T cell receptor (beta chain) was sequenced for a study of blood T cell repertoires in COVID-19. On the study more broadly: The cDNA or gDNA used as material had been derived from T cells, B-cell-depleted T cells, or PBMCs.

Recruitment covered 20 to 25 US areas and drew participants whose ages spanned about 18 to 90 years. Self-reported history from a screening survey and questionnaire set each donor's cohort. The CDR3 covers 15 residues. CDR1 SGHDT and CDR2 YYEEEE come from the germline V gene. V was clipped by 0 bases and J by 5 bases, with 11 bases between them. Original data processing: The authors estimated nucleated cell counts from reference gene primer amplification. Assay: immunoSEQ multiplex PCR; the TCRdb copy retains only in-frame clones and omits some. That table gives V, J and clone size, and the DNA gave D and trimming. The sample records about 200,000 clones, roughly 88% being singletons.

The sequenced sample was PBMCs or T cells enriched from blood (not recorded which). The clonotype was recovered from a man aged 40-50 years with acute COVID-19. This rearrangement joins TRBV5-6 to TRBJ2-2; D is unresolved. The DNA for the CDR3 is TGTGCCAGCAGCTTGGGTCCTATGACTACCGGGGAGCTGTTTTTT. Encoded protein: CASSLGPMTTGELFF.